In this sample, the clone carrying this T cell receptor (beta chain) turned up a few times. Expressed TCRB transcripts were sequenced because the entire RNA isolate underwent reverse transcription. The data were produced by immunoSEQ multiplex PCR, yet TCRdb's version contains in-frame clones alone and is incomplete. The table lists 60,000 to 75,000 clones, roughly three fifths of them singletons. This entry is derived from a study of beta chain features in type 1 diabetes. A CD45RO/CCR7/CD25/CD127/CD95/CD27 panel sorted naive, central memory, regulatory and stem cell-like memory CD4+ cells. Once sorted, every population was more than 98% pure. Trimming took off 3 bases at V and 5 bases at J, with 16 bases between the two ends. The germline V gene has CDR1 LGHNA and CDR2 YSLEER. This CDR3 region has 16 residues.

The receptor was derived from a woman aged 18 to 35 in good health. The chain is built from TRBV4-3 and TRBJ2-2; possibly TRBD2 for D (7 bases). The source material was Tregs from blood. CDR3 amino acids: CASSHDGGQGTGELFF. The CDR3 nucleotides are TGCGCCAGCAGCCATGACGGGGGGCAAGGGACCGGGGAGCTGTTTTTT.